This TCR beta chain originates from a study of blood T cell repertoires in COVID-19. Whole-study context: The samples span acute and convalescent COVID-19 from the United States, Italy and Spain. T cells, B-cell-depleted T cells, or PBMCs provided the cDNA or gDNA that served as material.

How the authors handled the data: It was from reference gene primer amplification that nucleated cell counts were estimated. Measured with immunoSEQ multiplex PCR; TCRdb has only the in-frame clones, and not every one. V and J calls plus clone size are reproduced from that table; the DNA served to infer D and trimming. The sample records some 50,000 clones, approximately 90% being singletons. In regard to this clone: Since no conserved phenylalanine or tryptophan closes the CDR3, a read error is the likely cause. The DNA is omitted, as the CDR3 cannot be located on it reliably, and the CDR3 follows TCRdb's listing.

Material: peripheral blood. The clonotype comes from a man aged 35 to 55 with acute or convalescent COVID-19.

The CDR3 reads CASSWGQNPVI. V is TRBV28 and J is TRBJ1-2; no check of the table's D call, TRBD1, against the DNA was made. CDR1 and CDR2 (germline): MDHEN, SYDVKM. The CDR3 has 11 amino acids, counting both end residues.